This entry is about one TCR beta chain. The repertoire was sequenced with immunoSEQ multiplex PCR; TCRdb's copy has only in-frame clones and lacks some. The sample lists 300,000 to 450,000 clones; more than 75% were seen once. Assignments of participants to cohorts depended upon their own reported clinical history. Symptom resolution, clearance, or two negative PCRs marked donors in Cohort 3 as recovered. This entry belongs to a study of blood T cell repertoires in COVID-19. Turning to the study itself: The samples span acute and convalescent COVID-19 from the United States, Italy and Spain.

CDR1 and CDR2 from the germline V gene are LGHDT and YNNKEL (reference sequence). This CDR3 comprises 18 residues. Trimming pared 0 bases from V and 0 bases from J, leaving 15 bases between. The rearrangement uses TRBV3-1 (or the pseudogene TRBV3-2) and TRBJ2-1; the D is unclear. This sequence was found in a woman younger than 30 who had recovered from COVID-19. Sample: PBMCs or T cells enriched from blood (not recorded which). The CDR3 loop reads CASSQDAALLSSYNEQFF. For the CDR3, the DNA is TGTGCCAGCAGCCAAGACGCGGCATTACTTAGCTCCTACAATGAGCAGTTCTTC.